These 23 T cell receptor beta chains were all obtained from the same sample, sequenced in a study of T-cell reconstitution after alpha-beta-depleted transplantation in children. Using unique molecular identifiers, the investigators prepared the TCRbeta library. TCRdb passed the PCR reads through MiXCR, listing each CDR3 protein once. Here the sample spans approximately 1,000,000 distinct CDR3 sequences, about 29% being singletons. The sequencing here drew on PBMCs, mostly from graft donor cells, taken 360 days after TCRalphabeta/CD19-depleted stem cell transplant. The source is a boy in the first two years of life who had a stem cell transplant for SCID, so the T cells may come from the graft donor.

In this sample, this clonotype turned up a few times. V usage is TRBV20-1 and J usage is TRBJ2-1; D tentatively reads TRBD1 or TRBD2 (5 bases each). Trimming shortened V by 5 bases and J by 8 bases, and 7 bases separated the two germline ends. Germline values: CDR1 DFQATT, CDR2 SNEGSKA (reference sequence). The CDR3 is 10 residues long. Written as DNA, the CDR3 is TGCAGTGCTTGGGGGTATGAGCAGTTCTTC. This encodes CSAWGYEQFF.

The chain links TRBV4-1 to TRBJ2-5; weak D call: TRBD2 (7 bases). The CDR3 has 15 amino acids. CDR1 is MGHRA and CDR2 is YSYEKL in the germline V gene. V lost 1 base, J lost 5 bases, and 14 bases lay in between. This CDR3 is CASSQVEGGRETQYF. The DNA of the CDR3 is TGCGCCAGCAGCCAAGTGGAGGGGGGGAGGGAGACCCAGTACTTC.

V is TRBV20-1 and J is TRBJ1-3; a possible D gene is TRBD1 (6 bases). In germline, CDR1 is DFQATT, CDR2 SNEGSKA (reference sequence). CDR3 size: 15 residues. Trimming pared 3 bases from V and 0 bases from J, leaving 12 bases between. CDR3 sequence reads: CSARIVRGSGNTIYF. The CDR3 nucleotides read TGCAGTGCTAGGATCGTCAGGGGCTCTGGAAACACCATATATTTT.

This clonotype came up a few times. The V gene is TRBV4-1, the J gene TRBJ1-5; 8 positions agree with TRBD1. The V and J ends lost 5 bases and 7 bases, in that order; junction bases with no gene match: 7. Germline CDR1 reads MGHRA; CDR2 reads YSYEKL. CDR3 length equals 14 residues. CDR3 sequence reads: CASSTNRGEQPQHF. The CDR3 nucleotides read TGCGCCAGCAGCACGAACAGGGGGGAGCAGCCCCAGCATTTT.

The J gene is TRBJ2-1, the V gene TRBV5-6; D remains ambiguous. V lost 0 bases and J lost 4, with 11 bases in between. The length of the CDR3 is 15 residues. Germline CDR1 is SGHDT and CDR2 is YYEEEE. CDR3 in DNA: TGTGCCAGCAGCTTGGGACGAGACCTGTACAATGAGCAGTTCTTC. Translating it yields CASSLGRDLYNEQFF. The full variable domain, its missing parts supplied by reference TRBV5-6 and TRBJ2-1, is DAGVTQSPTHLIKTRGQQVTLRCSPKSGHDTVSWYQQALGQGPQFIFQYYEEEERQRGNFPDRFSGHQFPNYSSELNVNALLLGDSALYLCASSLGRDLYNEQFFGPGTRLTVL.

This clonotype was seen a handful of times. The chain carries TRBV20-1 and TRBJ2-5; the match to TRBD2 covers 9 bases. CDR1 and CDR2 (germline): DFQATT, SNEGSKA (reference sequence). This CDR3 contains 16 residues. The ends lost 2 bases at V and 5 bases at J; junction bases unmatched: 12. CDR3 in DNA: TGCAGTGCTAGATGGGCTAGCGGGGTCCTCGCTGAGACCCAGTACTTC. Its protein product is CSARWASGVLAETQYF.

V and J are TRBV7-2 and TRBJ1-5, with D possibly TRBD1 on 5 matching bases. CDR3 size: 12 residues. Deletions cut 8 bases from V and 4 bases from J, with 9 bases between. Germline CDR1 reads SGHTA; CDR2 reads FQGNSA. The CDR3 here is CASCGGNQPQHF. The CDR3 nucleotides read TGTGCCAGCTGTGGGGGGAATCAGCCCCAGCATTTT.

This clonotype was seen more than once but under ten times. The gene calls are TRBV4-1 and TRBJ2-5; tentative D call: TRBD2 (7 bases). Germline V gene sequence: CDR1 MGHRA, CDR2 YSYEKL. The CDR3 covers 14 residues. Trimming removed 1 base at V and 6 bases at J, with 12 bases between. CDR3 sequence reads: CASSQVAGAKTQYF. The CDR3 coding sequence is TGCGCCAGCAGCCAAGTGGCGGGGGCGAAGACCCAGTACTTC.

The rearrangement links TRBV5-1 to TRBJ2-3; perhaps TRBD1 as D (5 bases). The CDR3 extends over 15 amino acids. Germline V gives CDR1 SGHRS, CDR2 YFSETQ. Trimming removed 0 bases at V and 4 bases at J, with 12 bases between. The CDR3 DNA reads as TGCGCCAGCAGCTTGGAGACAGCTAAAGCAGATACGCAGTATTTT. This translates into CASSLETAKADTQYF.

The chain carries TRBV20-1 and TRBJ2-1, with TRBD2 matching over 9 bases. CDR1 DFQATT and CDR2 SNEGSKA come from the germline V gene (reference sequence). This CDR3 is built from 15 residues. With V trimmed by 0 bases and J by 4 bases, 4 bases remained unmatched. CDR3 DNA sequence: TGCAGTGCTAGAGATCAGACTAGCGGTTACAATGAGCAGTTCTTC. This codes for CSARDQTSGYNEQFF.

The chain carries TRBV6-1 and TRBJ2-7; the D gene is possibly TRBD2 (5 bases). The V end lost 8 bases, the J end lost 2 bases, and 13 bases lay between the germline ends. The V gene's germline CDR1 is MNHNS and CDR2 SASEGT. CDR3 size: 13 residues. CDR3 residues: CASGREPPYEQYF. The CDR3 region has the DNA TGTGCCAGCGGAAGGGAGCCCCCCTACGAGCAGTACTTC.

This chain uses TRBV10-2 with TRBJ2-7; TRBD2 aligns across 7 bases. The ends lost 3 bases at V and 0 bases at J; junction bases unmatched: 11. Per the germline V gene, CDR1 is WSHSY and CDR2 is SAAADI. The CDR3 sequence is 17 residues long. DNA of the CDR3: TGCGCCAGCAGTGAAGGTCCCCCCGGGGGGAGCTCCTACGAGCAGTACTTC. It translates to CASSEGPPGGSSYEQYF.

This clonotype has only a few counts. The gene calls are TRBV7-8 and TRBJ2-3; D is unclear. The CDR3 is made up of 12 amino acids. Trimming shortened V by 1 base and J by 7 bases, and 6 bases separated the two germline ends. Germline CDR1 reads SGHVS; CDR2 reads FQNEAQ. CDR3 nucleotides: TGTGCCAGCAGCTTAGTGGCTAATACGCAGTATTTT. Encoded protein: CASSLVANTQYF.

This CDR3 is CASSSGQAGDEQYF. The CDR3 DNA follows: TGTGCCAGCAGCTCGGGACAGGCGGGGGACGAGCAGTACTTC. This chain connects TRBV7-9 to TRBJ2-7, with a tentative D call TRBD1 (8 bases). V was clipped by 4 bases and J by 5 bases, with 15 bases between them. The CDR3 length is 14 residues. Germline CDR1 and CDR2: SEHNR and FQNEAQ (reference sequence).

The chain is built from TRBV10-3 and TRBJ2-3; D gene ambiguous. From germline, CDR1 is ENHRY and CDR2 SYGVKD. The CDR3 runs to 12 residues. Trimming removed 6 bases at V and 3 bases at J, with 7 bases between. Here the CDR3 reads CAISVETDTQYF. The DNA of the CDR3 is TGTGCCATCAGCGTAGAGACAGATACGCAGTATTTT.

A few counts support this clonotype. The chain joins TRBV2 to TRBJ2-5, with 11 bases lining up with TRBD2. Per germline, CDR1 SNHLY and CDR2 FYNNEI. Trimming removed 3 bases from V and 4 bases from J; junction bases left unmatched: 4. This CDR3 is built from 15 residues. CDR3 bases: TGTGCCAGCAGTGACGGACTAGCGGGCGGAGAGACCCAGTACTTC. Translated, it gives CASSDGLAGGETQYF.

V and J are TRBV11-2 and TRBJ2-3; D perhaps matches TRBD1 (5 bases). The CDR3 contains 16 residues. Germline V gene lookup returns CDR1 SGHAT and CDR2 FQNNGV. Trimming pared 1 base from V and 4 bases from J, leaving 15 bases between. The CDR3 nucleotides are TGTGCCAGCAGCTTAGCTTTTCCCTTGGGGCCAGATACGCAGTATTTT. Protein: CASSLAFPLGPDTQYF.

J is TRBJ2-5 and V is TRBV5-1; 7 nucleotides agree with TRBD2. Germline V lookup: CDR1 SGHRS, CDR2 YFSETQ. The CDR3 covers 16 residues. Trimming at V came to 0 bases and at J to 5 bases, leaving 10 bases not matched to a gene. The DNA of the CDR3 is TGCGCCAGCAGCTTGGCCGGGGGGTCGGTAGAGGAGACCCAGTACTTC. Protein: CASSLAGGSVEETQYF.

This clonotype has only a few counts. V usage is TRBV7-9 and J usage is TRBJ2-1; 8 bases agree with TRBD1. The CDR3 contains 16 residues. The ends lost 5 bases at V and 9 bases at J; junction bases unmatched: 15. Germline V gene sequence: CDR1 SEHNR, CDR2 FQNEAQ (reference sequence). CDR3 loop: CASSISLGTGRGEQFF. CDR3 bases: TGTGCCAGCAGCATCTCCCTAGGGACAGGACGCGGTGAGCAGTTCTTC. Based on the CDR3 plus reference TRBV7-9 and TRBJ2-1, the full variable domain is DTGVSQNPRHKITKRGQNVTFRCDPISEHNRLYWYRQTLGQGPEFLTYFQNEAQLEKSRLLSDRFSAERPKGSFSTLEIQRTEQGDSAMYLCASSISLGTGRGEQFFGPGTRLTVL.

This clonotype has only one observation. The chain is built from TRBV6-1 and TRBJ2-2; 7 nucleotides agree with TRBD2. The CDR3 totals 15 residues. V lost 6 bases to trimming and J lost 1 base; unmatched junction nucleotides: 5. In germline, CDR1 is MNHNS, CDR2 SASEGT. The DNA of the CDR3 is TGTGCCAGCAGAGCGAGCGGGGTGAACACCGGGGAGCTGTTTTTT. Its protein product is CASRASGVNTGELFF.

The chain links TRBV4-1 to TRBJ2-3, with D possibly being TRBD1 (5 bases). Germline CDR1 reads MGHRA; CDR2 reads YSYEKL. V lost 3 bases to trimming and J lost 0 bases, with 13 bases between them. The CDR3 spans 16 residues. CDR3 amino acids: CASSHRTFQSTDTQYF. The CDR3 DNA is TGCGCCAGCAGCCATAGGACATTTCAAAGCACAGATACGCAGTATTTT.

The table lists this clonotype with a few counts. The CDR3 is CASSPGTGDTDTQYF. CDR3 bases: TGTGCCAGCTCACCCGGGACAGGAGACACAGATACGCAGTATTTT. V gene TRBV18 combines with J gene TRBJ2-3; 8 nucleotides align to TRBD1. Germline V lookup: CDR1 KGHSH, CDR2 LQKENI. V lost 3 bases and J lost 2; bases outside the gene matches: 4. There are 15 residues in the CDR3.

The rearrangement links TRBV15 to TRBJ2-7, with D perhaps matching TRBD2 (6 bases). This CDR3 is 16 amino acids long. CDR1 and CDR2 from the germline V gene are LNHNV and YYDKDF (reference sequence). V was trimmed by 1 base and J by 3 bases, leaving 16 bases between them. Here the CDR3 reads CATSRVPGLTHYEQYF. The CDR3 coding sequence is TGTGCCACCAGCAGAGTCCCCGGACTAACCCACTACGAGCAGTACTTC.